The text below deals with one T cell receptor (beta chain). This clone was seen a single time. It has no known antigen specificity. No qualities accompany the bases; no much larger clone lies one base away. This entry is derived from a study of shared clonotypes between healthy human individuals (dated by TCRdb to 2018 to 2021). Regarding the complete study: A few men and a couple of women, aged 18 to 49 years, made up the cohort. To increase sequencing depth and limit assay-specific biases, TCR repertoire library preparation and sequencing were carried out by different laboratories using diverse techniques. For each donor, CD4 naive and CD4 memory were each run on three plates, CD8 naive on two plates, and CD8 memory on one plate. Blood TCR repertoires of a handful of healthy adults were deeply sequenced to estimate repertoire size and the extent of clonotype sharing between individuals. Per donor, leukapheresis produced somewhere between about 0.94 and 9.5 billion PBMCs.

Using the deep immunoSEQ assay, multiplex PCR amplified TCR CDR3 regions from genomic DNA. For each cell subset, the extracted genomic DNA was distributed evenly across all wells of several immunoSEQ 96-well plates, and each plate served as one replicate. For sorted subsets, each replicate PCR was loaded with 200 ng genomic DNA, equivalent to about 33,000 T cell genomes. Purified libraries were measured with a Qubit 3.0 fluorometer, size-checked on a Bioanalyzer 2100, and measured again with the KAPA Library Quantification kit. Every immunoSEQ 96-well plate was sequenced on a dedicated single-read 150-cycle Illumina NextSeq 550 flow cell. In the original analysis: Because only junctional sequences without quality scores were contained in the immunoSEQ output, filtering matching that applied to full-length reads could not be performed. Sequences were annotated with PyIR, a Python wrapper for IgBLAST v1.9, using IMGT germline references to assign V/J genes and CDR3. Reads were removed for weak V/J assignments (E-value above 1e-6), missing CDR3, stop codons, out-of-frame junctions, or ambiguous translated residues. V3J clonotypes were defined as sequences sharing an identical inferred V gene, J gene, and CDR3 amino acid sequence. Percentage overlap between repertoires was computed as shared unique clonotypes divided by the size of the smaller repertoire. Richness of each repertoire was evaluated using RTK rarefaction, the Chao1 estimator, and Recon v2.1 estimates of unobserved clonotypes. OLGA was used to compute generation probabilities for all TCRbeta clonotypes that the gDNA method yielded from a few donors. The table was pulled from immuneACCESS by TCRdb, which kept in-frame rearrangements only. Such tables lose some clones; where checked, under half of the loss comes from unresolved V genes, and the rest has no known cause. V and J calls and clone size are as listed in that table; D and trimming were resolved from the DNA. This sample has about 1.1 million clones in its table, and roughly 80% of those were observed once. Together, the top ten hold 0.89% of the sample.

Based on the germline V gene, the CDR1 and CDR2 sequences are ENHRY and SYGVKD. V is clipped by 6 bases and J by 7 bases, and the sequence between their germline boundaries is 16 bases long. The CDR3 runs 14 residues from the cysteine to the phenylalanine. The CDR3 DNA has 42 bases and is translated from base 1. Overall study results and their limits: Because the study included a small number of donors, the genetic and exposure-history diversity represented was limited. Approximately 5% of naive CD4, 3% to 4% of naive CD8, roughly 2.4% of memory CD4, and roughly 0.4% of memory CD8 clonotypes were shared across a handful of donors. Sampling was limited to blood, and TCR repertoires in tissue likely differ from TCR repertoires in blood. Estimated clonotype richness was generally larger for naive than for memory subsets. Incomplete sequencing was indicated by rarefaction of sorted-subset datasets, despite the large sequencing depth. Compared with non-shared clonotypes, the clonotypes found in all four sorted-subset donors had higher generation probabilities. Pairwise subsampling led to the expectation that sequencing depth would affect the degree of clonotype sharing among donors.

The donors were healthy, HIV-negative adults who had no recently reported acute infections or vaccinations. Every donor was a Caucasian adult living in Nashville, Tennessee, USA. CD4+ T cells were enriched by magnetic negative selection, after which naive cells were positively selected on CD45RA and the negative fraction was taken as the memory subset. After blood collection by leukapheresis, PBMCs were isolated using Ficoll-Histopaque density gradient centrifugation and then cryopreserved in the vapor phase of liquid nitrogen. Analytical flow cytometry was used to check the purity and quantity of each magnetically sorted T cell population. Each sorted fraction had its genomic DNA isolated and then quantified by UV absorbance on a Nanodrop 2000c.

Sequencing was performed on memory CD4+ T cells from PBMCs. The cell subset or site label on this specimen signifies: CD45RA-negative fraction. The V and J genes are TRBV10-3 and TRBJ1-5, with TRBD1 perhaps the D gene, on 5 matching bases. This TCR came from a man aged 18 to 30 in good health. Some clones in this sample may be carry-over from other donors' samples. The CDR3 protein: CAIRGDSPGQPQHF. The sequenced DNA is TGTGCCATCAGGGGGGACTCCCCGGGGCAGCCCCAGCATTTT.